Listed below are T cell receptor beta chains from one sample, sequenced in a study of glioma-infiltrating T cells after dendritic cell vaccination. TCRdb's copy holds only in-frame clones and misses some; the assay was immunoSEQ multiplex PCR. The sample has 45,000 to 55,000 clones, over 75% seen once; the top ten hold roughly 11%. The source was blood, collected before dendritic cell vaccination. These receptors all stem from a human donor with glioblastoma. The conserved cysteine and the conserved F or W are not part of the CDR3 here.

V | CDR3
TRBV7-2 | ASSLVAGGPKNIQY
TRBV7-2 | ASSSSGTGSYETQY
TRBV2 | ASERQGTLNTEAF
TRBV27 | ASRRPTGGLNYGYT
TRBV7-9 | ASSLGTGKTEAF
TRBV5-1 | ASSFEGGPGDTQY
TRBV2 | ASIPRENYNEQF
TRBV7-2 | ASSFGGVNTEAF
TRBV4-3 | ASSQDLAGRAINSPLH
TRBV5-5 | ASSLDWGDQPQH
TRBV7-2 | ASSSRRERVGTQY